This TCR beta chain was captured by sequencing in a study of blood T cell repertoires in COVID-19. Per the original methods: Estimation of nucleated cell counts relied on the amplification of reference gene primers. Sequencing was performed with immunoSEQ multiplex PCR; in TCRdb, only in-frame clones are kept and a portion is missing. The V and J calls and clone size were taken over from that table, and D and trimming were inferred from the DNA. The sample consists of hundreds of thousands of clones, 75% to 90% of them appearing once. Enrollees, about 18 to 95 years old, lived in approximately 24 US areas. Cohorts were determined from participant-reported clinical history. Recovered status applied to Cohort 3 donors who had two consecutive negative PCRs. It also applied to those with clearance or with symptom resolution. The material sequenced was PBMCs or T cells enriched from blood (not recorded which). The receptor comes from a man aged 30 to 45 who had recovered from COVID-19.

CDR3 in amino acids: CASSPAGTSGGPSSYNEQFF. DNA of the CDR3: TGTGCCAGCAGCCCAGCTGGGACTAGCGGGGGGCCGAGCTCCTACAATGAGCAGTTCTTC. The genes are TRBV9 and TRBJ2-1, with 15 bases that match TRBD2. This CDR3 is built from 20 residues. Germline CDR1 is SGDLS and CDR2 is YYNGEE. Unmatched junction bases numbered 11, after V lost 4 bases and J lost 0 bases. The full variable domain, with the rest looked up from reference TRBV9 and TRBJ2-1, is DSGVTQTPKHLITATGQRVTLRCSPRSGDLSVYWYQQSLDQGLQFLIQYYNGEERAKGNILERFSAQQFPDLHSELNLSSLELGDSALYFCASSPAGTSGGPSSYNEQFFGPGTRLTVL.